The present TCR beta chain was sequenced within a study of T cells in Graves' hyperthyroidism and ophthalmopathy. Overall study results and limits: The model made its ophthalmopathy prediction, and onset followed a median approximately six months later.

Amplified TCR beta CDR3 regions derived from RNA transcripts. In the first-round RT-PCR of the TCR CDR3, the HTBI primer set was used. TCRdb recomputed calls from the multiplex PCR reads with MiXCR, one row per CDR3 protein. The sample shows more than 300,000 distinct CDR3 sequences, 13% to 15% of them seen only once. Diagnosing involved the use of clinical symptoms, serum thyroxine and TRAb, thyroid ultrasound and orbital computed tomography. Per germline, CDR1 DFQATT and CDR2 SNEGSKA (reference sequence). V lost 8 bases to trimming and J lost 10 bases, with 23 bases between them. CDR3 size: 13 residues. There are a few counts of this clonotype. Its cognate antigen is unknown.

Sequenced sample: blood. The chain is built from TRBV20-1 and TRBJ1-2; tentative D call: TRBD1 (6 bases). This TCR was recovered from a woman between 25 and 40 years old with Graves' ophthalmopathy. The CDR3 region is CSSRGQAQPFYTF. The CDR3 DNA sequence: TGCAGTTCACGGGGGCAGGCTCAGCCTTTCTACACCTTC.